These T cell receptor beta chains were read from a single sample in a study of cytomegalovirus exposure and HLA in healthy donors. Produced via immunoSEQ multiplex PCR; TCRdb's table is partial and in-frame only. Here the sample spans about 160,000 clones, roughly 87% being singletons. Sequenced input: PBMCs. All receptors come from a girl aged 5 to 17 in good health and CMV-seropositive. CDR3s include the opening cysteine and the closing phenylalanine or tryptophan.

CDR3 length | J gene | V gene | CDR3 protein
14 | TRBJ2-5 | TRBV15 | CATSKRGPQETQYF
16 | TRBJ2-1 | TRBV5-6 | CASSLDTGLAGNEQFF
14 | TRBJ2-5 | TRBV18 | CASSPLAGEETQYF
17 | TRBJ2-5 | TRBV4-1 | CASSQDPTSGGLGTQYF
16 | TRBJ2-3 | TRBV28 | CASSSGLAASTDTQYF
16 | TRBJ2-5 | TRBV7-2 | CASSSEGSGGLETQYF
15 | TRBJ1-1 | TRBV6-5 | CASSYSGTGGSEAFF
16 | TRBJ1-5 | TRBV6-5 | CASSSSAGKTNQPQHF
15 | TRBJ1-5 | TRBV15 | CATSMRQGSSQPQHF
13 | TRBJ1-4 | TRBV5-6 | CASSPDRTEKLFF
16 | TRBJ2-4 | TRBV7-8 | CASSPDGGLAKNIQYF
13 | TRBJ2-1 | TRBV10-2 | CASREDRRGEQFF
19 | TRBJ2-5 | TRBV9 | CASSAISGTGDVGGETQYF
13 | TRBJ2-2 | TRBV11-2 | CASSLGLEGELFF
16 | TRBJ2-1 | TRBV11-1 | CASRLLAGGRYNEQFF
15 | TRBJ2-7 | TRBV6-1 | CASSDGGTGTYEQYF
15 | TRBJ1-1 | TRBV9 | CASSGGLTANTEAFF
13 | TRBJ1-1 | TRBV6-1 | CASSGTLGVSKVF
11 | TRBJ1-2 | TRBV29-1 | CSVEGGDGYTF
14 | TRBJ1-1 | TRBV10-3 | CAIREQDRNTEAFF
14 | TRBJ1-1 | TRBV25-1 | CASSTTNKMTEAFF
15 | TRBJ2-1 | TRBV5-1 | CASSLIVSGVNEQFF
15 | TRBJ2-1 | TRBV5-1 | CASSFGGGALNEQFF
15 | TRBJ1-1 | TRBV7-9 | CASSYWDRKEAEAFF
20 | TRBJ2-2 | TRBV28 | CASSFLIRPTTGVNTGELFF
13 | TRBJ1-1 | TRBV25-1 | CASSDRAGTEAFF